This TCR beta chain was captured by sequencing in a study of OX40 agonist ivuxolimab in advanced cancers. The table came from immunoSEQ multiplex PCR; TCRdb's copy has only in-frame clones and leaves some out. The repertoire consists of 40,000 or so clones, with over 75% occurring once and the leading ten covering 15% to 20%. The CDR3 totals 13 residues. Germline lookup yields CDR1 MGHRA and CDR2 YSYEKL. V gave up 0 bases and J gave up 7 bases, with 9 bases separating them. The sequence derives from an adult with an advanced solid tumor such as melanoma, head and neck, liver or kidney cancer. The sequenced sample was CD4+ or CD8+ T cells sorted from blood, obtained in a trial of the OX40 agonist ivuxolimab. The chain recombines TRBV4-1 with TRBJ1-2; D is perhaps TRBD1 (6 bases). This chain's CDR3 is CASSQDQGLGYTF. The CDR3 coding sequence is TGCGCCAGCAGCCAAGATCAGGGGCTTGGCTACACCTTC.